This T cell receptor (beta chain) was identified during a study of STAT3 mutations in large granular lymphocyte leukemia. Whole-study context: Among longitudinally sequenced T-LGLL patients, roughly half had canonical activating STAT3 mutations detected. Study-level findings and limits: Differing intervals and regimens complicate linking therapy response to clone burden. At least one immunodominant TCR beta clonotype appeared in every T-cell large granular lymphocyte leukemia patient. TCR clonotype switching after therapy occurred in about 35% of the 18 patients. Clonal expansion was inferred from other time points because no sample existed at each clone's first appearance.

Only in-frame clones appear in the TCRdb table, and some are missing; sequencing was by immunoSEQ multiplex PCR. The repertoire consists of 10,000 to 15,000 clones, with just over 85% occurring once and the leading ten covering around 12%. Germline lookup yields CDR1 SGHRS and CDR2 YFSETQ. V shed 0 bases and J 6 bases; nucleotides not matched to a gene: 8. The CDR3 has 15 amino acids. Turning to this clone: The antigen is undetermined.

The chain recombines TRBV5-1 with TRBJ1-2; TRBD1 agrees at 7 bases. The sample comprised PBMCs. This TCR was sampled from a human donor with T large granular lymphocyte leukemia. Some clones in this sample may be carry-over from other donors' samples. CDR3 region: CASSLDRGTVDGYTF. In nucleotides, the CDR3 is TGCGCCAGCAGCTTGGACAGGGGCACAGTTGATGGCTACACCTTC.